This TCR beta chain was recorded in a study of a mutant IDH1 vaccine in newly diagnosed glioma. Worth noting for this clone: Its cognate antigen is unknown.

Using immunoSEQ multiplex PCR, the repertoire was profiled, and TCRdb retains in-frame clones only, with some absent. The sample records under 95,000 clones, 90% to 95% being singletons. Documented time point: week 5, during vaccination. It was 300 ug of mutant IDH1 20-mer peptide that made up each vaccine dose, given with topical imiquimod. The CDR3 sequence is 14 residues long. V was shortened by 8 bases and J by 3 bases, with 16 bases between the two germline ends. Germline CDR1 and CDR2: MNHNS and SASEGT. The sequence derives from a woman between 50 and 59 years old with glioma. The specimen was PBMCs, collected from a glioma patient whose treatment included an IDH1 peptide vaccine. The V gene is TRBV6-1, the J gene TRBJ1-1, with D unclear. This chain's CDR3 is CASGVSEGHTEAFF. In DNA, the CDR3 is TGTGCCAGCGGCGTGAGTGAAGGACACACTGAAGCTTTCTTT.